This T cell receptor (beta chain) derives from a study of post-analysis software for immune sequencing data. CDR3 length: 15 residues. Germline V gene sequence: CDR1 SGHRS, CDR2 YFSETQ. V lost 0 bases, J lost 3 bases, and 13 bases lay in between. For this clonotype: Antigen: not known.

TCR beta libraries were prepared from cDNA with unique molecular identifiers. From approximately 0.95 to 9.8 million T cells, a few hundred thousand cDNA molecules were obtained. TCRdb processed the PCR reads anew with MiXCR; each CDR3 protein has one entry. The sample records roughly 730,000 distinct CDR3 sequences, roughly 27% being singletons. The study's findings and limits: Five TRBV segments occurring more often in patients than controls included TRBV5-6, TRBV5-1 and TRBV20-1. F measure grouped same-batch samples tightly together. A significant reduction in normalized Chao1 diversity was observed in multiple sclerosis patients versus controls.

The sequence was obtained from a girl aged 5-17 years with multiple sclerosis. The sequencing sample was made of blood. The chain combines TRBV5-1 with TRBJ2-7; D possibly matches TRBD1 or TRBD2 (5 bases each). The CDR3 is CASSLGIRGDYEQYF. In DNA, the CDR3 is TGCGCCAGCAGCTTGGGCATCCGGGGCGACTACGAGCAGTACTTC.